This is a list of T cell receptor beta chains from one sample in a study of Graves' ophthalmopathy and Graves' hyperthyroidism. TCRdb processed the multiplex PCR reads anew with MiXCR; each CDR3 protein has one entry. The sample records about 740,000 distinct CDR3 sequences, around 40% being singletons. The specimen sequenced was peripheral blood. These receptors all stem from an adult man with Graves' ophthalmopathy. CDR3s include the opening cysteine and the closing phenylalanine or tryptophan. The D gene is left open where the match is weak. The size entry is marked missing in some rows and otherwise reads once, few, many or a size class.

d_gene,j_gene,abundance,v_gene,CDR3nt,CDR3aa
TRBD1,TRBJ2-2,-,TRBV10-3,TGTGCCATCAGTGAAGGGGGCTCGGACACCGGGGAGCTGCTTTTT,CAISEGGSDTGELLF
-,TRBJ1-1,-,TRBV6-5,TGTGCCAGCAGTTACTCAGGGTTGGCTTTCTTT,CASSYSGLAFF
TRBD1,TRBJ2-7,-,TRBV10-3,TGTGCCAGCAACCGGGGACAGATCTACGAGCAGTACTTC,CASNRGQIYEQYF
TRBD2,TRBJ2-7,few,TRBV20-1,TGCAGTGCTATGAGCGGGGAGTCCTACGAGCAGTACTTC,CSAMSGESYEQYF
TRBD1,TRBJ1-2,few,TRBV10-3,TGTGCCGGTCAACAGGGGGACTTTCGTGGCTACACCTTC,CAGQQGDFRGYTF
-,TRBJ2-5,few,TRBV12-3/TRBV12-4,TGTGCCAGCAGTTTAAGGGCAGATCAGACCCAGTACTTC,CASSLRADQTQYF
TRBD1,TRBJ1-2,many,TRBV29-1,TGCAGCGTGGGGGAGGGGGCCTATGGCTACACCTTC,CSVGEGAYGYTF
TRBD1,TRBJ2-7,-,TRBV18,TGTGCCAGCTCCCAGACAGGGCCCGAGGAGCAGTACTTC,CASSQTGPEEQYF
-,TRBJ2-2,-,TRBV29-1,TGCAGCGTTAGGGGACTGGGGACGAACACCGGGGAGCTGTCTTGG,CSVRGLGTNTGELSW
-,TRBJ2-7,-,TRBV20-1,TGCAGTGCTAGAGATAGACTAGTTGCCACCTACGAGCAGTACTTC,CSARDRLVATYEQYF
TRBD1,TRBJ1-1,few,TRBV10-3,TGTGCCAGCAGGGGACAGGGTGGGAGGGCTGAAGCTTTCTTT,CASRGQGGRAEAFF
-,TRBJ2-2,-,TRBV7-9,TGTGCCAGCAGCTTACTACAGGCCGGGGAGCTGTTTTTT,CASSLLQAGELFF
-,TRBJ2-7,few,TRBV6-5,TGTGCCAGCAGTTACCTCGAGGGACGTAGCTCCTACGAGCAGTACTTC,CASSYLEGRSSYEQYF
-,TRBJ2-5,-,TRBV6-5,TGTGCCAGCAGTTACTCAGGCATCCCAGAGACCCAGTACTTC,CASSYSGIPETQYF
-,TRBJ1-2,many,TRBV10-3,TGTGCCATCGGACAGAATAACTATGGCTACACCTTC,CAIGQNNYGYTF
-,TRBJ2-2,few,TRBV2,TGTGCCAGCAGTGGACTAGTGGCGGGCACCGGGGAGCTGTTTTTT,CASSGLVAGTGELFF
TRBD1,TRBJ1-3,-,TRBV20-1,TGCAGTGCTAGAGATCTAGGGGGCACAAAAAACACCATATATTTT,CSARDLGGTKNTIYF
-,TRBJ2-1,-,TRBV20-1,TGCAGTGCTAGAGACAGGGCAGGGACCTACAATGAGCAGTTCTTC,CSARDRAGTYNEQFF
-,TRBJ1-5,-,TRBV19,TGTGCCAGTAGTACGGACACCTATAGCAATCAGCCCCAGCATTTT,CASSTDTYSNQPQHF
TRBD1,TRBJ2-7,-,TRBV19,TGTGCCAGTAGTCGAACCCGGACAGGGGACTACGAGCAGTACTTC,CASSRTRTGDYEQYF
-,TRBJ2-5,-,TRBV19,TGTGCCAGTAGTCCCCGGACAGTCGGAGAGCCCCAGTACTTC,CASSPRTVGEPQYF
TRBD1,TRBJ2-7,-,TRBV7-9,TGTGCCAGCAGCTTAAGTCTTGACAGGGGTTCGTACGAGCAGTACTTC,CASSLSLDRGSYEQYF
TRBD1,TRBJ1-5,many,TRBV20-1,TGCAGTGCCGCGTCAGGGGGTGGTCAGCCCCAGCATTTT,CSAASGGGQPQHF
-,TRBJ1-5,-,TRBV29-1,TGCAGCAGCCGGGACGGAGGCAATCAGCCCCAGCATTTT,CSSRDGGNQPQHF
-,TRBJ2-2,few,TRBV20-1,TGCAGTGCCCTAGGACCTAACACCGGGGAGCTGTTTTTT,CSALGPNTGELFF
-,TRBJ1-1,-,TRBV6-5,TGTGCCAGCAGTTACTCCCGGGATTCCAACACTGAAGCTTTCTTT,CASSYSRDSNTEAFF
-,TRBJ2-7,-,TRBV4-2,TGTGCCAGCAGCCAAGATAACAGGGCGTGGTCCGAGCAGTACTTC,CASSQDNRAWSEQYF
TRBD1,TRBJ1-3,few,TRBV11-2,TGTGCCAGCAGCCTCGACAGGGGAATACGAGGAAACACCATATATTTT,CASSLDRGIRGNTIYF
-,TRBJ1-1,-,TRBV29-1,TGCAGCGTACGGGACGGAAGGGCTGCTGAAGCTTTCTTT,CSVRDGRAAEAFF
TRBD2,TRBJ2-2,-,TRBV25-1,TGTGCCAGCAGTTCCGGCCTAGCGGGTTACACCGGGGAGCTGTTTTTT,CASSSGLAGYTGELFF
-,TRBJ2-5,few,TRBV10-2,TGCGCCAGCAGTGAGCCGGGGAGGTACCAAGAGACCCAGTACTTC,CASSEPGRYQETQYF
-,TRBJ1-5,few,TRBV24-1,TGTGCCAGCAGTTTTCGGGGGATAGAACAGCCCCAGCATTTT,CASSFRGIEQPQHF
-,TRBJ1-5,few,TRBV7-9,TGTGCCAGCAGTTTAGTAGGGTTAAACAATCAGCCCCAGCATTTT,CASSLVGLNNQPQHF
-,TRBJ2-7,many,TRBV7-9,TGTGCCAGCAGCTTAGGAGCAGGGGACTACTTC,CASSLGAGDYF
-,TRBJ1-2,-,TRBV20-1,TGCAGTGCTAGTTCTCGGCAGGGCTATGGCTACACCTTC,CSASSRQGYGYTF